These T cell receptor beta chains were read from a single sample in a study of T-cell reconstitution after alpha-beta-depleted transplantation in children. TCRdb fed the PCR reads into MiXCR, producing one record per CDR3 protein. Of approximately 32,000 distinct CDR3 sequences listed, about 6.7% are singletons. The sample here was peripheral blood, taken 60 days after TCRalphabeta/CD19-depleted stem cell transplant. Every receptor here comes from a child less than two years old who had a stem cell transplant for acute myeloid leukemia, so the T cells may come from the graft donor. Each CDR3 is given with its conserved first and last residue. The D gene is left open where the match is weak. Size tells how often a clone was seen (once, few, many) or the class of an expanded clone, and some rows leave it out.

J gene: TRBJ1-3; V gene: TRBV29-1; D gene: .; clone size: many; CDR3 DNA: TGCAGCGTTGAAGTCGGGGGATCCGGAAACACCATATATTTT; CDR3 protein: CSVEVGGSGNTIYF
J gene: TRBJ2-7; V gene: TRBV4-2; D gene: .; clone size: many; CDR3 DNA: TGTGCCAGCAGCCAAGAAAGGGGGCCCATCCTAGCGACAAATTACGAGCAGTACTTC; CDR3 protein: CASSQERGPILATNYEQYF
J gene: TRBJ2-7; V gene: TRBV12-3/TRBV12-4; D gene: TRBD1; clone size: many; CDR3 DNA: TGTGCCAGCAGTGCGACAGGGGACCTCTACGAGCAGTACTTC; CDR3 protein: CASSATGDLYEQYF
J gene: TRBJ2-5; V gene: TRBV6-2/TRBV6-3; D gene: .; clone size: large; CDR3 DNA: TGTGCCAGCAGTTACCCGTCGGAAGGCCAGTACTTC; CDR3 protein: CASSYPSEGQYF
J gene: TRBJ2-2; V gene: TRBV18; D gene: .; clone size: many; CDR3 DNA: TGTGCCAGCTCATCTCAAATGGCGGGTAACACCGGGGAGCTGTTTTTT; CDR3 protein: CASSSQMAGNTGELFF
J gene: TRBJ2-7; V gene: TRBV27; D gene: .; clone size: many; CDR3 DNA: TGTGCCAGCAGTTTAGGCTACTCCTACGAGCAGTACTTC; CDR3 protein: CASSLGYSYEQYF
J gene: TRBJ2-1; V gene: TRBV24-1; D gene: TRBD1; clone size: many; CDR3 DNA: TGTGCCACCAGTGATCACGGGACAGGGAGGAGGAATGAGCAGTTCTTC; CDR3 protein: CATSDHGTGRRNEQFF
J gene: TRBJ2-1; V gene: TRBV7-6; D gene: .; clone size: many; CDR3 DNA: TGTGCCAGCAGCTTAGTCGGCACGGAGCAGTTCTTC; CDR3 protein: CASSLVGTEQFF
J gene: TRBJ2-7; V gene: TRBV20-1; D gene: TRBD2; clone size: many; CDR3 DNA: TGCAGTGCTAGAGATTGGGGGGCTAGCGGGTACGAGCAGTACTTC; CDR3 protein: CSARDWGASGYEQYF
J gene: TRBJ2-3; V gene: TRBV23-1; D gene: .; clone size: .; CDR3 DNA: TGCGCCAGCAGTCATCCCTATTCAAATGGCACAGATACGCAGTATTTT; CDR3 protein: CASSHPYSNGTDTQYF
J gene: TRBJ1-4; V gene: TRBV5-1; D gene: .; clone size: many; CDR3 DNA: TGCGCCAGCAGCTTGGGGGGTGAAAAACTGTTTTTT; CDR3 protein: CASSLGGEKLFF
J gene: TRBJ1-1; V gene: TRBV12-3/TRBV12-4; D gene: .; clone size: many; CDR3 DNA: TGTGCCAGCAGTTTAGGGGCTGAAGCTTTCTTT; CDR3 protein: CASSLGAEAFF
J gene: TRBJ1-2; V gene: TRBV4-3; D gene: .; clone size: many; CDR3 DNA: TGCGCCAGCAGCCAAGGATCCCCCGGGCGCTATGGCTACACCTTC; CDR3 protein: CASSQGSPGRYGYTF
J gene: TRBJ2-2; V gene: TRBV25-1; D gene: .; clone size: few; CDR3 DNA: TGTGCCAGCAGTGAATCCCGTCCGGGGCCGGATTACACCGGGGAGCTGTTTTTT; CDR3 protein: CASSESRPGPDYTGELFF
J gene: TRBJ2-7; V gene: TRBV6-1; D gene: TRBD2; clone size: many; CDR3 DNA: TGTGCCAGCAACCCCGGGACTAGCGTGTACGAGCAGTACTTC; CDR3 protein: CASNPGTSVYEQYF
J gene: TRBJ2-1; V gene: TRBV28; D gene: TRBD2; clone size: .; CDR3 DNA: TGTGCCAGCACCTACGCACTAGCGGGAGGCGACAATGAGCAGTTCTTC; CDR3 protein: CASTYALAGGDNEQFF
J gene: TRBJ2-7; V gene: TRBV28; D gene: TRBD1; clone size: many; CDR3 DNA: TGTGCCAGCACCCTTGGCGGGACAGGGTCCCACGAGCAGTACTTC; CDR3 protein: CASTLGGTGSHEQYF
J gene: TRBJ1-5; V gene: TRBV10-3; D gene: .; clone size: many; CDR3 DNA: TGTGCCATCAGTGGGGGGGGGCTCAATCAGCCCCAGCATTTT; CDR3 protein: CAISGGGLNQPQHF
J gene: TRBJ2-3; V gene: TRBV20-1; D gene: TRBD1; clone size: many; CDR3 DNA: TGCAGTGCTAGTACAGGGGAAGCAGATACGCAGTATTTT; CDR3 protein: CSASTGEADTQYF
J gene: TRBJ2-7; V gene: TRBV20-1; D gene: TRBD2; clone size: .; CDR3 DNA: TGCAGTGCTAGAATAGCGGGAGGATACGAGCAGTACTTC; CDR3 protein: CSARIAGGYEQYF
J gene: TRBJ2-5; V gene: TRBV9; D gene: TRBD1; clone size: many; CDR3 DNA: TGTGCCAGCAGGGCCGAGGACAGGGAGCAAGAGACCCAGTACTTC; CDR3 protein: CASRAEDREQETQYF
J gene: TRBJ2-1; V gene: TRBV6-6; D gene: .; clone size: many; CDR3 DNA: TGTGCCAGCAGTTACTCTAGCCCCAATGAGCAGTTCTTC; CDR3 protein: CASSYSSPNEQFF
J gene: TRBJ2-3; V gene: TRBV12-3/TRBV12-4; D gene: TRBD2; clone size: many; CDR3 DNA: TGTGCCAGCACTCTAGCGGATCCTAGCACAGATACGCAGTATTTT; CDR3 protein: CASTLADPSTDTQYF
J gene: TRBJ2-6; V gene: TRBV7-2; D gene: .; clone size: many; CDR3 DNA: TGTGCCAGCAGCTCAAAGCCTTCTGGGGCCAACGTCCTGACTTTC; CDR3 protein: CASSSKPSGANVLTF
J gene: TRBJ2-5; V gene: TRBV7-9; D gene: .; clone size: many; CDR3 DNA: TGTGCCAGCAGCTTAGCGGGGGGATCGGTGGAGACCCAGTACTTC; CDR3 protein: CASSLAGGSVETQYF
J gene: TRBJ2-7; V gene: TRBV7-2; D gene: .; clone size: many; CDR3 DNA: TGTGCCAGCAGCTTAGGGAGGGGCCACTACGAGCAGTACTTC; CDR3 protein: CASSLGRGHYEQYF
J gene: TRBJ2-7; V gene: TRBV6-5; D gene: .; clone size: many; CDR3 DNA: TGTGCCAGCAGTTACGGGTTTTCCTACGAGCAGTACTTC; CDR3 protein: CASSYGFSYEQYF
J gene: TRBJ2-1; V gene: TRBV6-5; D gene: .; clone size: many; CDR3 DNA: TGTGCCAGCAGTTACTCGAATATCGGGACGGGGGTATACAATGAGCAGTTCTTC; CDR3 protein: CASSYSNIGTGVYNEQFF
J gene: TRBJ1-1; V gene: TRBV7-9; D gene: .; clone size: many; CDR3 DNA: TGTGCCAGCAGCTTAGCGGCAGCCACTGAAGCTTTCTTT; CDR3 protein: CASSLAAATEAFF
J gene: TRBJ2-1; V gene: TRBV27; D gene: .; clone size: many; CDR3 DNA: TGTGCCAGCAGGCCGGGCTTAGGGAATGAGCAGTTCTTC; CDR3 protein: CASRPGLGNEQFF
J gene: TRBJ1-1; V gene: TRBV30; D gene: .; clone size: .; CDR3 DNA: TGTGCCTGGACCTTCTACCCCGGCAGGGCCAACACTGAAGCTTTCTTT; CDR3 protein: CAWTFYPGRANTEAFF
J gene: TRBJ1-5; V gene: TRBV20-1; D gene: .; clone size: .; CDR3 DNA: TGCAGTGCTAGAGATAACGGGGCCAGCAAACAGCCCCAGCATTTT; CDR3 protein: CSARDNGASKQPQHF
J gene: TRBJ2-7; V gene: TRBV7-9; D gene: .; clone size: medium-sized; CDR3 DNA: TGTGCCGGCCAACCCCTTAGCTCCTACGAGCAGTACTTC; CDR3 protein: CAGQPLSSYEQYF
J gene: TRBJ1-2; V gene: TRBV20-1; D gene: .; clone size: many; CDR3 DNA: TGCAGTGCTAGAGTTAGGGAGGTACACTATGGCTACACCTTC; CDR3 protein: CSARVREVHYGYTF
J gene: TRBJ2-5; V gene: TRBV5-1; D gene: TRBD1; clone size: many; CDR3 DNA: TGCGCCAGCAGCTTGGGCAGGGGGCTAGAGACCCAGTACTTC; CDR3 protein: CASSLGRGLETQYF
J gene: TRBJ2-7; V gene: TRBV20-1; D gene: .; clone size: many; CDR3 DNA: TGCAGTGTCCCGGACAGCTACTACGAGCAGTACTTC; CDR3 protein: CSVPDSYYEQYF
J gene: TRBJ1-2; V gene: TRBV12-3/TRBV12-4; D gene: TRBD1; clone size: many; CDR3 DNA: TGTGCCAGCTCCCCTGACAGGGACTATGGCTACACCTTC; CDR3 protein: CASSPDRDYGYTF
J gene: TRBJ1-5; V gene: TRBV5-1; D gene: TRBD1; clone size: few; CDR3 DNA: TGCGCCAGCAGCTTGGCCCCACCGAGTCGGACAGGGACCACAGGCAATCAGCCCCAGCATTTT; CDR3 protein: CASSLAPPSRTGTTGNQPQHF
J gene: TRBJ2-5; V gene: TRBV7-3; D gene: TRBD2; clone size: few; CDR3 DNA: TGTGCCAGCAGCGCCGGACTAGCGGGAGAGACCCAGTACTTC; CDR3 protein: CASSAGLAGETQYF
J gene: TRBJ2-3; V gene: TRBV24-1; D gene: TRBD2; clone size: many; CDR3 DNA: TGTGCCACCCGGGTGGGTCTAGCGGGAGGTAGGAATACGCAGTATTTT; CDR3 protein: CATRVGLAGGRNTQYF
J gene: TRBJ2-1; V gene: TRBV4-3; D gene: TRBD1; clone size: many; CDR3 DNA: TGCGCCAGCAGCCATCAGACAGGGTACAATGAGCAGTTCTTC; CDR3 protein: CASSHQTGYNEQFF
J gene: TRBJ2-1; V gene: TRBV19; D gene: TRBD2; clone size: many; CDR3 DNA: TGTGCCAGTAGTATAGCAGCGGGAGGTTACAATGAGCAGTTCTTC; CDR3 protein: CASSIAAGGYNEQFF
J gene: TRBJ2-7; V gene: TRBV5-1; D gene: .; clone size: many; CDR3 DNA: TGCGCCAGCAGCTTGGACCCATTAGCTGGAGGGCCCTACGAGCAGTACTTC; CDR3 protein: CASSLDPLAGGPYEQYF
J gene: TRBJ2-1; V gene: TRBV28; D gene: TRBD2; clone size: many; CDR3 DNA: TGTGCCAGCAGTTTATCGACTAGCGGGAGCAATGAGCAGTTCTTC; CDR3 protein: CASSLSTSGSNEQFF
J gene: TRBJ2-3; V gene: TRBV10-1; D gene: .; clone size: many; CDR3 DNA: TGCGCCAGCAGTGGTCGGGGTTTCACAGATACGCAGTATTTT; CDR3 protein: CASSGRGFTDTQYF
J gene: TRBJ1-1; V gene: TRBV20-1; D gene: .; clone size: many; CDR3 DNA: TGCAGTCCAGGAGGGAACACTGAAGCTTTCTTT; CDR3 protein: CSPGGNTEAFF
J gene: TRBJ1-4; V gene: TRBV4-3; D gene: .; clone size: many; CDR3 DNA: TGCGCCAGCAGCCAAGAGGCTCCTAGGAGGGAAAAACTGTTTTTT; CDR3 protein: CASSQEAPRREKLFF
J gene: TRBJ2-1; V gene: TRBV2; D gene: TRBD2; clone size: many; CDR3 DNA: TGTGCCAGTAGGCCCCAGGGTAGCGGGGAGCAGTTCTTC; CDR3 protein: CASRPQGSGEQFF
J gene: TRBJ2-1; V gene: TRBV29-1; D gene: .; clone size: .; CDR3 DNA: TGCAGCGTTCACAACGGGCCCTACAATGAGCAGTTCTTC; CDR3 protein: CSVHNGPYNEQFF
J gene: TRBJ1-2; V gene: TRBV6-5; D gene: .; clone size: many; CDR3 DNA: TGTGCCAGCAGGCGCCCGGGAGAAGCCTATGGCTACACCTTC; CDR3 protein: CASRRPGEAYGYTF
J gene: TRBJ2-7; V gene: TRBV29-1; D gene: .; clone size: many; CDR3 DNA: TGCAGCGTTGGCCCTACAGGGAGATACGAGCAGTACTTC; CDR3 protein: CSVGPTGRYEQYF
J gene: TRBJ1-1; V gene: TRBV7-9; D gene: TRBD1; clone size: many; CDR3 DNA: TGTGCCAGCAGGACAGGGGGGTACGACACTGAAGCTTTCTTT; CDR3 protein: CASRTGGYDTEAFF
J gene: TRBJ2-1; V gene: TRBV12-3/TRBV12-4; D gene: TRBD2; clone size: many; CDR3 DNA: TGTGCCAGCATTCCCCTAGCGGGGGGGGGTGGGAATGAGCAGTTCTTC; CDR3 protein: CASIPLAGGGGNEQFF
J gene: TRBJ2-2; V gene: TRBV12-3/TRBV12-4; D gene: .; clone size: .; CDR3 DNA: TGTGCCAGCAGTTACCGACCGGCCGGGGAGCTGTTTTTT; CDR3 protein: CASSYRPAGELFF
J gene: TRBJ2-2; V gene: TRBV11-2; D gene: .; clone size: many; CDR3 DNA: TGTGCCAGCAGTCATTTAACGGGGTGGGAGGGGGAGCTGTTTTTT; CDR3 protein: CASSHLTGWEGELFF
J gene: TRBJ2-7; V gene: TRBV11-2; D gene: .; clone size: many; CDR3 DNA: TGTGCCAGCAGCTTAGTCGGTTCAGACACCTACGAGCAGTACTTC; CDR3 protein: CASSLVGSDTYEQYF
J gene: TRBJ1-5; V gene: TRBV7-9; D gene: .; clone size: many; CDR3 DNA: TGTGCCAGCAGCTGGGACACCGATCAGCCCCAGCATTTT; CDR3 protein: CASSWDTDQPQHF